This T cell receptor (beta chain) was sequenced in a study of blood T cell repertoires in COVID-19 (dated by TCRdb to 2018 to 2021). For the study in its entirety: Samples from collaborators originated in the United States, Italy and Spain and spanned both the acute and convalescent phases of COVID-19. The prospective study material was composed of cDNA or gDNA derived from T cells, B-cell-depleted T cells, or PBMCs. The dataset comprised deeply sampled blood TCRbeta repertoires from subjects exposed to, actively infected with, or recovered from COVID-19. The repertoires were made available in a free public database intended to serve as a resource for research on the immune response to SARS-CoV-2. The samples were drawn from the first 160 participants of the ongoing ImmuneRACE study and from some 1,300 subjects provided by 6 global collaborators. Sample metadata almost always included a de-identified subject ID, COVID-19 status, age in years and sex. HLA class I and class II types, where available, came from metadata supplied by the sample provider rather than from assay-based typing. Overall results and qualifications from the work: How much clinical and demographic metadata was included differed by source and by participant, and the metadata was provided uncurated.

Each collaborating institution followed its own protocols to collect whole blood in K2EDTA tubes. For TCRbeta analysis, collaborator samples were shipped as frozen whole blood, as isolated PBMCs, or as DNA extracted from either sample type. CDR1 LGHNA and CDR2 YSLEER were looked up in the germline V gene. The CDR3 starts with the cysteine, ends with the phenylalanine, and has 20 residues. CDR3 DNA is the only sequence kept; it has 60 bases, read in frame from the first base. Ends trimmed: V by 0 bases, J by 2 bases; bases unmatched to a gene: 15. This clone was recorded only once. Its recognized antigen is unknown. Base qualities are not recorded, but no much larger clone differs from it by a single base. TCRbeta CDR3 regions were amplified from genomic DNA using the immunoSEQ Assay, a bias-controlled multiplex PCR. The study's processing was this. The number of nucleated cells in each sample was estimated from the amplification of reference gene primers within the assay. To quantify the absolute abundance of each unique TCRbeta CDR3 rearrangement, sequence reads were collapsed and filtered. For each sample, productive Simpson clonality was calculated as the square root of Simpson's diversity index over productive rearrangements. As stored in TCRdb, this immuneACCESS dataset retains in-frame rearrangements with V and J assigned. A fraction of the clones does not appear; measured against another copy, unresolved V genes explain less than half of the discrepancy, and the remainder lacks a known reason. That table is the source of V, J and clone size, and D and trimming were worked out from the DNA. The sample contains 130,000 to 150,000 clones, approximately 81% of them found a single time. The ten top clones hold 38% of the sample.

The clonotype originates from a human donor in a cohort sampled during active COVID-19. Here the chain combines TRBV4-3 and TRBJ2-1, with TRBD2 identical over 8 junction bases. Sequencing was done on a sample of peripheral blood. The CDR3: CASSQDERGGPSTPYNEQFF. The DNA reads as follows: TGCGCCAGCAGCCAAGATGAACGGGGGGGCCCATCAACCCCCTACAATGAGCAGTTCTTC.